The 27 T cell receptor beta chains in this list originate from one sample, sequenced in a study of regulatory T cells in long-lasting Graves disease (dated by TCRdb to the early 2020s). Libraries were prepared through multiplex PCR. The run used an Illumina HiSeq 4000. TCR beta libraries were built with iRepertoire HTBI primers and Arm-PCR amplification of CDR3 regions. Through fastp at Q25 and MiXCR, TCRdb rebuilt clones from the public reads, retaining in-frame beta chains. Merged by CDR3 protein, the rows form single entries marked with the most common genes and DNA. This sample gives about 320,000 distinct CDR3 sequences in total; 18% of them show up just once. Of the sample, 35% to 45% falls within the top ten clones. The sample's time point, from its label and the paper: newly diagnosed GD, antithyroid drugs for less than 3 months. For both TCR sequencing and RNA sequencing, RNA was extracted from PBMCs in TRIzol.

Material: peripheral blood mononuclear cells (PBMCs), obtained at new diagnosis, from a patient treated with antithyroid drugs. These receptors all come from a female donor with Graves disease.

This clonotype was seen repeatedly, ten times or more. J is TRBJ2-5 and V is TRBV6-1; the match to TRBD2 covers 10 bases. The ends lost 6 bases at V and 4 bases at J; junction bases unmatched: 2. The CDR3 extends over 13 amino acids. CDR1 and CDR2 from the germline V gene are MNHNS and SASEGT. In nucleotides, the CDR3 is TGTGCCAGCAGGAGACTAGCGGGAGAGACCCAGTACTTC. Amino acids: CASRRLAGETQYF.

This clonotype has at least ten counts. The V gene is TRBV7-9, the J gene TRBJ2-1; 9 nucleotides match TRBD2. CDR1 is SEHNR and CDR2 is FQNEAQ in the germline V gene (reference sequence). The CDR3 has 17 residues. The trim removed 3 bases at V and 6 bases at J, leaving 12 bases unmatched. The CDR3 region is CASSFGLSGRKGNEQFF. The CDR3 DNA reads as TGTGCCAGCAGCTTCGGTCTGAGCGGGAGGAAAGGCAATGAGCAGTTCTTC.

The V call is TRBV18, the J call TRBJ2-4, with 9 bases lining up with TRBD2. Looked up from germline, CDR1 is KGHSH and CDR2 is LQKENI. The CDR3 is 19 amino acids. Unmatched junction bases numbered 13, after V lost 3 bases and J lost 1 base. CDR3 nucleotide sequence: TGTGCCAGCTCACCCGAACTAGCGGGCCTTACCGGGGCCAAAAACATTCAGTACTTC. As protein: CASSPELAGLTGAKNIQYF.

There are many counts of this clonotype. This chain connects TRBV14 to TRBJ2-1; D is unresolved. There are 13 residues in the CDR3. Germline-derived CDR1 and CDR2 are SGHDN and FVKESK. V was trimmed by 5 bases and J by 5 bases, leaving 10 bases between them. The CDR3 nucleotides are TGTGCCAGCAGCTGGGGAAGAAACAATGAGCAGTTCTTC. Translation gives CASSWGRNNEQFF.

This clonotype has a handful of counts. V gene TRBV29-1 combines with J gene TRBJ2-2; TRBD1 matches at 8 bases. Germline V gene sequence: CDR1 SQVTM, CDR2 ANQGSEA. J gave up 4 bases and V 0 bases, and 7 bases lay outside the gene matches. This CDR3 has 16 amino acids. In DNA form, the CDR3 reads TGCAGCGTTGAAGATGAAGGACAGGGAATCACCGGGGAGCTGTTTTTT. This translates into CSVEDEGQGITGELFF.

This clonotype was counted at least ten times. V and J are TRBV6-1 and TRBJ2-1; 8 bases are a match to TRBD2. V lost 4 bases, J lost 6 bases, and 8 bases stayed unmatched. Germline V CDR1 and CDR2: MNHNS, SASEGT. The CDR3 length is 15 residues. DNA for the CDR3: TGTGCCAGCAGTGCCTCAGCGGGAGACCTCAATGAGCAGTTCTTC. It yields the protein CASSASAGDLNEQFF.

This clonotype was counted many times. V and J are TRBV27 and TRBJ1-2; 9 bases line up with TRBD1. This CDR3 spans 16 amino acids. The V and J ends lost 5 bases and 8 bases, in that order; junction bases with no gene match: 15. The germline gives CDR1 MNHEY, CDR2 SMNVEV (reference sequence). The CDR3 sequence: CASSPLSNRGQRGYTF. The DNA of the CDR3 is TGTGCCAGCAGTCCTCTATCCAACAGGGGGCAGCGGGGCTACACCTTC.

This clonotype has more than one count but fewer than ten. The chain uses TRBV11-2 and TRBJ2-2; D not certain. CDR3 length equals 17 residues. V dropped 1 base and J dropped 7 bases, with 19 bases sitting between them. In germline, CDR1 is SGHAT, CDR2 FQNNGV. The CDR3 region has the DNA TGTGCCAGCAGCTTAGTCCACACATTCCCAATATTCGGGGAGCTGTTTTTT. This encodes CASSLVHTFPIFGELFF.

V usage is TRBV29-1 and J usage is TRBJ2-5; D is unresolved. Per the germline V gene, CDR1 is SQVTM and CDR2 is ANQGSEA. The CDR3 length is 11 residues. V was shortened by 4 bases and J by 9 bases, with 12 bases between the two germline ends. The CDR3 bases are TGCAGCGTTGTGTCAGGTGGGGCCCAGTACTTC. Residues: CSVVSGGAQYF.

This clonotype was seen repeatedly, ten times or more. The rearrangement uses TRBV11-3 and TRBJ1-3; no clear D gene. This CDR3 is 15 amino acids long. Trimming removed 5 bases at V and 0 bases at J, with 11 bases between. Per germline, CDR1 SGHNT and CDR2 YENEEA. The CDR3: CASSGARVSGNTIYF. DNA of the CDR3: TGTGCCAGCAGCGGCGCGCGGGTCTCTGGAAACACCATATATTTT.

Many counts were recorded for this clonotype. Written as DNA, the CDR3 is TGTGCCACTCGCGAAGGGAGCGGCGTTGGGAATCTGTTTTTT. Translating gives CATREGSGVGNLFF. The chain uses TRBV28 and TRBJ1-4, with D unresolved. The CDR3 covers 14 residues. The germline V and J ends were trimmed by 10 bases and 14 bases, with 26 bases remaining between them. Germline assignment: CDR1 MDHEN and CDR2 SYDVKM.

The table lists this clonotype with many counts. This chain connects TRBV6-1 to TRBJ2-7; D is perhaps TRBD2 (6 bases). Trimming left V 9 bases short and J 2 bases short, with 20 bases between. The CDR3 spans 15 residues. Per the germline V gene, CDR1 is MNHNS and CDR2 is SASEGT. CDR3 residues: CASKPGRTTTYEQYF. The CDR3, as DNA: TGTGCCAGTAAGCCCGGGCGGACTACGACCTACGAGCAGTACTTC.

In its sample, this clonotype was seen many times. The chain joins TRBV24-1 to TRBJ2-3, with D perhaps TRBD1 or TRBD2 (5 bases each). V gave up 4 bases and J gave up 3 bases, with 7 bases separating them. Per the germline V gene, CDR1 is KGHDR and CDR2 is SFDVKD. The CDR3 extends over 13 amino acids. The CDR3 DNA follows: TGTGCCACCAGTGAGTGGGGGACAGATACGCAGTATTTT. This translates into CATSEWGTDTQYF.

This clonotype was picked up many times. The J gene is TRBJ1-2, the V gene TRBV6-2 or TRBV6-3; perhaps TRBD1 as D (6 bases). The V gene lost 5 bases and the J gene lost 4 bases, with 17 bases spanning the gap. From germline, CDR1 is MNHEY and CDR2 SVGEGT. There are 15 residues in the CDR3. CDR3 sequence reads: CASSEGGGAVYGYTF. CDR3 DNA sequence: TGTGCCAGCAGTGAAGGAGGGGGGGCGGTCTATGGCTACACCTTC.

The J gene is TRBJ2-5, the V gene TRBV28, with D unresolved. The CDR3 consists of 16 residues. The V gene lost 2 bases and the J gene lost 2 bases, with 15 bases spanning the gap. CDR1 and CDR2 from the germline V gene are MDHEN and SYDVKM. DNA for the CDR3: TGTGCCAGCAGTTTACCAGGCGCCAACCGACAAGAGACCCAGTACTTC. It translates to CASSLPGANRQETQYF.

There are many counts of this clonotype. The chain links TRBV3-1 to TRBJ2-5, with 9 bases aligning to TRBD2. The V gene's germline CDR1 is LGHDT and CDR2 YNNKEL (reference sequence). The length of the CDR3 is 16 residues. J was trimmed by 4 bases and V by 3 bases; bases with no gene match: 9. The CDR3 DNA follows: TGTGCCAGCAGCCACTCTAGCGGGGTAGACGGAGAGACCCAGTACTTC. Its translation: CASSHSSGVDGETQYF.

This chain connects TRBV24-1 to TRBJ2-1; maybe TRBD2 (6 bases). CDR3 length equals 13 residues. Germline assignment: CDR1 KGHDR and CDR2 SFDVKD. The ends were cut back, 9 bases at V and 1 base at J, with 9 bases in the middle. The CDR3 DNA sequence: TGTGCCACCCAGCGGGCTTCCTACAATGAGCAGTTCTTC. Amino acids: CATQRASYNEQFF.

The chain links TRBV6-5 to TRBJ1-4; 7 nucleotides line up with TRBD1. The junction had 6 bases not matched to a gene; V was cut back by 2 bases and J by 6 bases. This CDR3 region has 15 residues. Germline V gene sequence: CDR1 MNHEY, CDR2 SVGAGI. CDR3 in amino acids: CASSYGTETYEKLFF. The CDR3 coding sequence is TGTGCCAGCAGTTACGGGACAGAAACCTATGAAAAACTGTTTTTT.

This clonotype was seen many times. Possible read error: a much larger clone is one base away. The V call is TRBV7-2, the J call TRBJ1-2; D gene unclear. The V end was cut by 4 bases, the J end by 5 bases, with 5 bases between. The CDR3 is 11 amino acids. From germline, CDR1 is SGHTA and CDR2 FQGNSA. CDR3 sequence reads: CTSSSFYGYTF. CDR3 sequence (DNA): TGTACCAGCAGCTCCTTTTATGGCTACACCTTC.

This clonotype showed up just a few times. This may stem from a read error, because a much larger clone lies one nucleotide away. The V and J genes are TRBV3-1 and TRBJ2-7, with D perhaps matching TRBD2 (5 bases). V gave up 2 bases and J gave up 6 bases, with 14 bases separating them. The germline gives CDR1 LGHDT, CDR2 YNNKEL (reference sequence). The CDR3 length is 14 residues. CDR3 loop: CASSQLSGPLEQYF. The DNA of the CDR3 is TGTGCCAGCAGCCAATTAAGCGGCCCCCTCGAGCAGTACTTC.

In this sample, this clonotype turned up many times. V usage is TRBV20-1 and J usage is TRBJ2-1, with D possibly TRBD2 on 6 matching bases. Looked up from germline, CDR1 is DFQATT and CDR2 is SNEGSKA (reference sequence). The CDR3 consists of 15 residues. The V gene lost 1 base and the J gene lost 0 bases, with 10 bases spanning the gap. The CDR3 sequence is CSARAVTSSYNEQFF. DNA of the CDR3: TGCAGTGCTAGAGCGGTGACTAGCTCCTACAATGAGCAGTTCTTC.

This clonotype was recorded at least ten times. V is TRBV6-5 and J is TRBJ2-3, with a tentative D call TRBD2 (6 bases). Looked up from germline, CDR1 is MNHEY and CDR2 is SVGAGI. The V end lost 0 bases, the J end lost 1 base, and 11 bases lay between the germline ends. The CDR3 is 16 residues long. This CDR3 reads CASSYSWIAGTDTQYF. The CDR3 coding sequence is TGTGCCAGCAGTTACTCGTGGATAGCGGGCACAGATACGCAGTATTTT.

The table lists this clonotype with many counts. The rearrangement links TRBV6-2 or TRBV6-3 to TRBJ2-7; 10 nucleotides match TRBD1. CDR3 length equals 14 residues. J lost 5 bases, V lost 6 bases, and 7 bases had no gene match. CDR1 is MNHEY, CDR2 SVGEGT, per germline. CDR3 in amino acids: CASSRDRGRNEQYF. DNA of the CDR3: TGTGCCAGCAGCCGTGACAGGGGGCGCAACGAGCAGTACTTC.

This clonotype was recorded at least ten times. This CDR3 is CASSAEFRDRFYNEQFF. The DNA of the CDR3 is TGTGCCAGCAGTGCAGAGTTCCGGGACAGGTTTTACAATGAGCAGTTCTTC. J is TRBJ2-1 and V is TRBV6-1; TRBD1 matches at 8 bases. The CDR3 has 17 amino acids. Germline V lookup: CDR1 MNHNS, CDR2 SASEGT. V lost 4 bases to trimming and J lost 4 bases; unmatched junction nucleotides: 12.

This clonotype was observed many times. The V and J genes are TRBV5-1 and TRBJ2-3; 8 nucleotides agree with TRBD1. The germline V gene encodes CDR1 SGHRS and CDR2 YFSETQ. V lost 4 bases, J lost 5 bases, and 6 bases stayed unmatched. There are 14 residues in the CDR3. This CDR3 is CASSPTGVGDTQYF. The CDR3 bases are TGCGCCAGCAGCCCGACAGGGGTGGGAGATACGCAGTATTTT.

This clonotype was found many times. DNA for the CDR3: TGCAGTGCTATCCAGACTAGCGAGACCTACGAGCAGTACTTC. It translates to CSAIQTSETYEQYF. The chain combines TRBV20-1 with TRBJ2-7; 8 bases align to TRBD2. Germline-derived CDR1 and CDR2 are DFQATT and SNEGSKA (reference sequence). Trimming took 4 bases from V and 2 from J; bases not matched to a gene: 7. The CDR3 runs 14 residues.

This clonotype was counted at least ten times. The CDR3 here is CATGQLKNIQYF. The CDR3 region has the DNA TGTGCCACCGGACAGCTCAAAAACATTCAGTACTTC. The chain links TRBV2 to TRBJ2-4, with D possibly matching TRBD1 (6 bases). The CDR3 is 12 residues long. The germline V gene encodes CDR1 SNHLY and CDR2 FYNNEI. Trimming pared 10 bases from V and 3 bases from J, leaving 10 bases between. Full variable domain (missing parts from reference TRBV2 and TRBJ2-4): EPEVTQTPSHQVTQMGQEVILRCVPISNHLYFYWYRQILGQKVEFLVSFYNNEISEKSEIFDDQFSVERPDGSNFTLKIRSTKLEDSAMYFCATGQLKNIQYFGAGTRLSVL.